This TCR beta chain was captured in a study of control samples from healthy donors and cancer patients. This table comes from immunoSEQ multiplex PCR, and its TCRdb copy is limited to in-frame clones, with some not included. The repertoire has 130,000 or so clones, around 93% of them found once; the top ten carry over 2%. Germline CDR1 reads LNHDA; CDR2 reads SQIVND (reference sequence). The V end lost 3 bases, the J end lost 1 base, and 6 bases lay between the germline ends. This CDR3 has 13 amino acids. The sample was blood. The rearrangement uses TRBV19 and TRBJ1-1; tentatively, D is TRBD1 (5 bases). This TCR derives from a woman aged 45-59 years in good health. As DNA, the CDR3 is TGTGCCAGTAGTATGGGGCAGAACACTGAAGCTTTCTTT. It translates to CASSMGQNTEAFF.